This is a list of T cell receptor beta chains from one sample in a study of post-analysis software for immune sequencing data. TCRdb ran MiXCR on the PCR reads and lists one entry per CDR3 protein. The repertoire has about 620,000 distinct CDR3 sequences, 44% of them found once; the top ten carry 1.7%. Sequenced sample: blood. These receptors were collected from a girl aged 10 to 17 with multiple sclerosis. The CDR3 runs from the conserved cysteine through the conserved F or W. Fields, in order: D gene, V gene, clone size, J gene, CDR3 DNA, CDR3 protein. D genes are given only for firm matches. Expanded clones are given a class, and other clones once, few, many or no size at all.

d_call: .
v_call: TRBV28
clone_size: .
j_call: TRBJ2-7
cdr3_nt: TGTGCCAGCAGTTTGAATAGCGACTCCTACGAGCAGTACTTC
cdr3_aa: CASSLNSDSYEQYF

d_call: .
v_call: TRBV3-1
clone_size: few
j_call: TRBJ2-5
cdr3_nt: TGTGCCAGCAGCCAAGATGGCCGTGTGGGAGAGACCCAGTACTTC
cdr3_aa: CASSQDGRVGETQYF

d_call: TRBD1
v_call: TRBV29-1
clone_size: .
j_call: TRBJ1-6
cdr3_nt: TGCAGCGTTGTATTCGGACAGGGAAATTCACCCCTCCACTTT
cdr3_aa: CSVVFGQGNSPLHF

d_call: .
v_call: TRBV4-1
clone_size: .
j_call: TRBJ2-7
cdr3_nt: TGCGCCAGCAGCCAAGATAAGCCAGACTACGAGCAGTACTTC
cdr3_aa: CASSQDKPDYEQYF

d_call: TRBD1
v_call: TRBV2
clone_size: .
j_call: TRBJ1-5
cdr3_nt: TGTGCCAGCAGTGGACAGGGACCGGTAACTCAGCCCCAGCATTTT
cdr3_aa: CASSGQGPVTQPQHF

d_call: TRBD1
v_call: TRBV5-6
clone_size: few
j_call: TRBJ2-7
cdr3_nt: TGTGCCAGCACCCCTCGGGACAGGGCCACCTACGAGCAGTACTTC
cdr3_aa: CASTPRDRATYEQYF

d_call: TRBD1
v_call: TRBV4-2
clone_size: .
j_call: TRBJ2-1
cdr3_nt: TGTGCCAGCAGCCCGAGGGACAGGGACTACAATGAGCAGTTCTTC
cdr3_aa: CASSPRDRDYNEQFF

d_call: TRBD1
v_call: TRBV12-3/TRBV12-4
clone_size: .
j_call: TRBJ2-7
cdr3_nt: TGTGCCAGCAAGGTGGGACAGGGGCCTTACGAGCAGTACTTT
cdr3_aa: CASKVGQGPYEQYF

d_call: .
v_call: TRBV6-6
clone_size: .
j_call: TRBJ2-5
cdr3_nt: TGTGCCAGCACCGACGGGGCAAGGGGGACCCAGTACTTC
cdr3_aa: CASTDGARGTQYF

d_call: .
v_call: TRBV10-3
clone_size: .
j_call: TRBJ1-1
cdr3_nt: TGTGCCATCACCGACAGCACGGAGAACACTGAAGCTTTCTTT
cdr3_aa: CAITDSTENTEAFF

d_call: TRBD1
v_call: TRBV29-1
clone_size: .
j_call: TRBJ1-4
cdr3_nt: TGCAGCGTTGAAGATCGGGACAGACAAAATGAAAAACTGTTTTTT
cdr3_aa: CSVEDRDRQNEKLFF

d_call: .
v_call: TRBV29-1
clone_size: .
j_call: TRBJ2-1
cdr3_nt: TGCAGCATTTCCTCCCTCGGGGCCGATAGCAATGAGCAGTTCTTC
cdr3_aa: CSISSLGADSNEQFF

d_call: .
v_call: TRBV7-9
clone_size: .
j_call: TRBJ2-5
cdr3_nt: TGTGCCAGCAGCTTAACCGCCAGGGCGGGGGAGACCCAGTACTTC
cdr3_aa: CASSLTARAGETQYF

d_call: .
v_call: TRBV28
clone_size: .
j_call: TRBJ2-1
cdr3_nt: TGTGCCAGCAGTCCCCCCTTTTTGGAGCTCGATGAGCAGTTCTTC
cdr3_aa: CASSPPFLELDEQFF

d_call: .
v_call: TRBV24-1
clone_size: .
j_call: TRBJ2-7
cdr3_nt: TGTGCCACCAGTGAACCCTCCGCACGCCAGCAGTACTTC
cdr3_aa: CATSEPSARQQYF

d_call: .
v_call: TRBV9
clone_size: .
j_call: TRBJ2-3
cdr3_nt: TGTGCCAGCAGCTCCCCCTCCAGGGCAGATCGCACAGATACGCAGTATTTT
cdr3_aa: CASSSPSRADRTDTQYF

d_call: .
v_call: TRBV20-1
clone_size: .
j_call: TRBJ2-5
cdr3_nt: TGCAGTGCCAAGGACTGGTCCGATCAAGAGACCCAGTACTTC
cdr3_aa: CSAKDWSDQETQYF

d_call: .
v_call: TRBV29-1
clone_size: few
j_call: TRBJ1-2
cdr3_nt: TGCAGCGGTTTAGCGTCGGGCTATGGCTACACCTTC
cdr3_aa: CSGLASGYGYTF

d_call: .
v_call: TRBV6-5
clone_size: few
j_call: TRBJ1-2
cdr3_nt: TGTGCCAGCAGCCGCCCGGGCAGAGGCTACACCTTC
cdr3_aa: CASSRPGRGYTF

d_call: TRBD2
v_call: TRBV7-3
clone_size: few
j_call: TRBJ2-1
cdr3_nt: TGTGCCAGCAGCGTAGCGGGGGGCCATGAGCAGTTCTTC
cdr3_aa: CASSVAGGHEQFF

d_call: TRBD1
v_call: TRBV10-3
clone_size: few
j_call: TRBJ1-5
cdr3_nt: TGTGCCACCACGGACAGGCGAAATAGCAATCAGCCCCAGCATTTT
cdr3_aa: CATTDRRNSNQPQHF

d_call: .
v_call: TRBV12-3/TRBV12-4
clone_size: few
j_call: TRBJ2-7
cdr3_nt: TGTGCCAGCAGTACCGGACGGGACGAGCAGTACTTC
cdr3_aa: CASSTGRDEQYF

d_call: TRBD2
v_call: TRBV7-9
clone_size: few
j_call: TRBJ2-3
cdr3_nt: TGTGCCAGCAGCGGACTAGCGGGAGCAGGAACAGATACGCAGTATTTT
cdr3_aa: CASSGLAGAGTDTQYF

d_call: TRBD2
v_call: TRBV10-3
clone_size: .
j_call: TRBJ2-1
cdr3_nt: TGTGCCATCAGGAGTCCAGCGGGAGAGGATGAGCAGTTCTTC
cdr3_aa: CAIRSPAGEDEQFF

d_call: .
v_call: TRBV6-2/TRBV6-3
clone_size: .
j_call: TRBJ2-1
cdr3_nt: TGTGCCAGCAGCTCAAGACCGGGTGAGCAGTTCTTC
cdr3_aa: CASSSRPGEQFF

d_call: TRBD2
v_call: TRBV4-2
clone_size: .
j_call: TRBJ2-1
cdr3_nt: TGTGCCAGCAGTCCAGCCTCCCGCGGGGGACTTCTCTCGCAGTTCTTC
cdr3_aa: CASSPASRGGLLSQFF

d_call: .
v_call: TRBV5-6
clone_size: few
j_call: TRBJ2-1
cdr3_nt: TGTGCCAGTCGGCGGGCGGGCGACCGCTTGGATTGGTTCTTC
cdr3_aa: CASRRAGDRLDWFF

d_call: .
v_call: TRBV5-1
clone_size: once
j_call: TRBJ2-7
cdr3_nt: TGCGCCAGCAGCTTGACTGTAGGGGTATCCTACGAGCAGTACTTC
cdr3_aa: CASSLTVGVSYEQYF

d_call: TRBD2
v_call: TRBV5-1
clone_size: .
j_call: TRBJ2-1
cdr3_nt: TGCGCCAGCAGCCTTACTAGCGGCCTTTCCTACAATGAGCAGTTCTTC
cdr3_aa: CASSLTSGLSYNEQFF

d_call: .
v_call: TRBV12-3/TRBV12-4
clone_size: .
j_call: TRBJ1-6
cdr3_nt: TGTGCCAGCAGTTTATCAATGGAATCACCCCTCCACTTT
cdr3_aa: CASSLSMESPLHF

d_call: .
v_call: TRBV6-6
clone_size: .
j_call: TRBJ1-1
cdr3_nt: TGTGCCAGCAGTTACTCGAAAGGAGGTGAAGCTTTCTTT
cdr3_aa: CASSYSKGGEAFF

d_call: TRBD2
v_call: TRBV30
clone_size: .
j_call: TRBJ2-3
cdr3_nt: TGTGCCTGGAGACTAGCGGGTTCCCCAGATACGCAGTATTTT
cdr3_aa: CAWRLAGSPDTQYF

d_call: TRBD2
v_call: TRBV7-2
clone_size: few
j_call: TRBJ2-7
cdr3_nt: TGTGCCAGCAGCCATCGACCGGGGGGCTACGAGCAGTACTTC
cdr3_aa: CASSHRPGGYEQYF

d_call: .
v_call: TRBV5-1
clone_size: .
j_call: TRBJ2-7
cdr3_nt: TGCGCCAGCAGCCTGTGGGAGGACGAGCAGTACTTC
cdr3_aa: CASSLWEDEQYF

d_call: .
v_call: TRBV4-2
clone_size: .
j_call: TRBJ2-6
cdr3_nt: TGTGCCAGCAGCCAAGTCTCCTCTGGGGCCAACGTCCGGACTTTC
cdr3_aa: CASSQVSSGANVRTF

d_call: TRBD2
v_call: TRBV6-1
clone_size: .
j_call: TRBJ2-1
cdr3_nt: TGTGCCAGCAGCCCCAAAGGGCTAGCGGGAGATCTGGGTGAGCAGTTCTTC
cdr3_aa: CASSPKGLAGDLGEQFF

d_call: TRBD1
v_call: TRBV12-3/TRBV12-4
clone_size: .
j_call: TRBJ1-6
cdr3_nt: TGTGCCAGCAGTCTACGACAGGGGGTGAGGTCACCCCTCCACTTT
cdr3_aa: CASSLRQGVRSPLHF

d_call: .
v_call: TRBV10-3
clone_size: .
j_call: TRBJ2-5
cdr3_nt: TGTGCCATCAGCGCCCGGGGCGGGCCCCAAGAGACCCAGTACTTC
cdr3_aa: CAISARGGPQETQYF

d_call: .
v_call: TRBV5-1
clone_size: many
j_call: TRBJ2-5
cdr3_nt: TGCGCCAGCAGAGGGGAAGAGACCCAGTACTTC
cdr3_aa: CASRGEETQYF

d_call: TRBD2
v_call: TRBV7-9
clone_size: many
j_call: TRBJ2-7
cdr3_nt: TGTGCCAGCAGCCCGCGGACTAGCGCGTACGAGCAGTACTTC
cdr3_aa: CASSPRTSAYEQYF

d_call: .
v_call: TRBV25-1
clone_size: once
j_call: TRBJ2-3
cdr3_nt: TGTGCCAGCAGTGAACGTTCGCAGTATTTT
cdr3_aa: CASSERSQYF

d_call: TRBD1
v_call: TRBV20-1
clone_size: .
j_call: TRBJ1-6
cdr3_nt: TGCAGTGCTAGACCTCGACAGGGGGGTTCACCCCTCCACTTT
cdr3_aa: CSARPRQGGSPLHF

d_call: .
v_call: TRBV2
clone_size: .
j_call: TRBJ2-5
cdr3_nt: TGTGCCAGCAGTGTGGAGACCCAGTACTTC
cdr3_aa: CASSVETQYF

d_call: .
v_call: TRBV6-4
clone_size: few
j_call: TRBJ1-2
cdr3_nt: TGTGCCAGCACCCCGACGGATAACTATGGCTACACCTTC
cdr3_aa: CASTPTDNYGYTF

d_call: TRBD2
v_call: TRBV12-3/TRBV12-4
clone_size: .
j_call: TRBJ2-1
cdr3_nt: TGTGCCAGCAGCCTTACTAGCGGTGAGCAGTTCTTC
cdr3_aa: CASSLTSGEQFF

d_call: .
v_call: TRBV5-1
clone_size: .
j_call: TRBJ2-7
cdr3_nt: TGCGCCAGCAGCTCTCCAGAGGACCGCCGAGTGTGGCCCTACGAGCAGTACTTC
cdr3_aa: CASSSPEDRRVWPYEQYF

d_call: .
v_call: TRBV30
clone_size: .
j_call: TRBJ1-5
cdr3_nt: TGTGCCTGGACTTCAGGGAAAAATCAGCCCCAGCATTTT
cdr3_aa: CAWTSGKNQPQHF

d_call: .
v_call: TRBV20-1
clone_size: .
j_call: TRBJ1-1
cdr3_nt: TGCAGTGCTAGAGCTACCGGGGCAAACACTGAAGCTTTCTTT
cdr3_aa: CSARATGANTEAFF

d_call: .
v_call: TRBV28
clone_size: .
j_call: TRBJ1-2
cdr3_nt: TGTGCCAGCAGCCGTCATGGGGGCGGCAACTATGGCTACACCTTC
cdr3_aa: CASSRHGGGNYGYTF

d_call: .
v_call: TRBV29-1
clone_size: .
j_call: TRBJ1-1
cdr3_nt: TGCAGCGTGCCGGTGGGCACTGAAGCTTTCTTT
cdr3_aa: CSVPVGTEAFF

d_call: TRBD2
v_call: TRBV20-1
clone_size: few
j_call: TRBJ2-1
cdr3_nt: TGCAGTGCTATGGCGGGGGGTGTCAATGAGCAGTTCTTC
cdr3_aa: CSAMAGGVNEQFF